The rows below give T cell receptor beta chains drawn from one sample of a study of T-cell memory formation after mild COVID-19. Each CDR3 protein gets one entry after TCRdb re-called the 5' RACE reads with MiXCR. The data contain 450,000 to 650,000 distinct CDR3 sequences, about a sixth of them seen just once; the ten biggest clones take up approximately 12%. Sequenced sample: PBMCs or a T cell subset sorted from them (not recorded which). The receptors were sampled from an adult woman who had mild COVID-19 (a few samples of this study predate the infection). Cell type and time point are not known. The CDR3 runs from the conserved cysteine through the conserved F or W. A D gene is named only where the DNA matches it firmly. Size tells how often a clone was seen (once, few, many) or the class of an expanded clone, and some rows leave it out.

clone size	D gene	CDR3 length	V gene	J gene	CDR3 protein	CDR3 DNA
-	-	14	TRBV19	TRBJ2-3	CASSITGSTDTQYF	TGTGCCAGTAGTATAACCGGAAGCACAGATACGCAGTATTTT
many	-	15	TRBV4-2	TRBJ2-7	CASSPTRLVSYEQYF	TGTGCCAGCAGCCCAACCCGGCTAGTATCTTACGAGCAGTACTTC
many	TRBD2	16	TRBV27	TRBJ2-7	CASSSHASGKSSEQYF	TGTGCCAGCAGCTCCCATGCCAGCGGGAAATCGTCCGAGCAGTACTTC
-	-	14	TRBV5-4	TRBJ1-4	CASSTRGANEKLFF	TGTGCCAGCAGCACCAGAGGGGCAAATGAAAAACTGTTTTTT
-	TRBD2	18	TRBV10-3	TRBJ2-4	CAISEPGAGGIAKNIQYF	TGTGCCATCAGTGAGCCGGGTGCGGGGGGGATAGCCAAAAACATTCAGTACTTC
few	-	16	TRBV18	TRBJ2-5	CASSREGGLMWETQYF	TGTGCCAGCTCAAGAGAAGGGGGGCTTATGTGGGAGACCCAGTACTTC
many	TRBD1	15	TRBV5-1	TRBJ2-7	CASSLGTGQGAEQYF	TGCGCCAGCAGCTTGGGGACGGGACAGGGAGCCGAGCAGTACTTC
many	-	16	TRBV9	TRBJ2-2	CASSVDSVPNTGELFF	TGTGCCAGCAGCGTTGATAGCGTCCCGAACACCGGGGAGCTGTTTTTT
-	-	15	TRBV11-2	TRBJ1-4	CASSVGRGAREKLFF	TGTGCCAGCAGCGTCGGGCGGGGGGCGCGTGAAAAACTGTTTTTT
few	-	13	TRBV29-1	TRBJ2-2	CSVDRPNTGELFF	TGCAGCGTTGACAGGCCGAACACCGGGGAGCTGTTTTTT
-	-	14	TRBV19	TRBJ1-3	CASKEGLSGNTIYF	TGTGCCAGTAAGGAGGGACTCTCTGGAAACACCATATATTTT
-	-	14	TRBV27	TRBJ2-2	CASSLIGGTGELFF	TGTGCCAGCAGTTTAATAGGGGGGACCGGGGAGCTGTTTTTT
few	TRBD1	12	TRBV20-1	TRBJ2-7	CSATGQDYEQYF	TGCAGTGCTACGGGACAGGACTACGAGCAGTACTTC
-	-	16	TRBV11-2	TRBJ2-2	CASSPLGHPNTGELFF	TGTGCCAGCAGCCCGCTGGGACACCCGAACACCGGGGAGCTGTTTTTT
-	TRBD2	16	TRBV7-2	TRBJ2-3	CASTRLTSGYTDTQYF	TGTGCCAGCACCCGCCTGACTAGCGGGTACACAGATACGCAGTATTTT
many	-	14	TRBV5-1	TRBJ2-3	CASSAQATTDTQYF	TGCGCCAGCAGCGCACAGGCGACTACAGATACGCAGTATTTT
many	-	14	TRBV5-1	TRBJ2-7	CASSLSPGPYEQYF	TGCGCCAGCAGCTTGTCACCCGGACCCTACGAGCAGTACTTC
-	TRBD2	17	TRBV9	TRBJ2-1	CASSVGPVAGGYNEQFF	TGTGCCAGCAGCGTAGGCCCCGTAGCGGGGGGATACAATGAGCAGTTCTTC
few	-	13	TRBV9	TRBJ2-1	CASSVKAWDEQFF	TGTGCCAGCAGCGTAAAAGCTTGGGATGAGCAGTTCTTC
-	TRBD2	14	TRBV9	TRBJ2-5	CASSVADSGETQYF	TGTGCCAGCAGCGTAGCGGATAGCGGGGAGACCCAGTACTTC
-	-	17	TRBV5-6	TRBJ2-2	CASSLAGRASWTGELFF	TGTGCCAGCAGCTTGGCCGGGAGAGCCTCGTGGACCGGGGAGCTGTTTTTT
-	-	15	TRBV20-1	TRBJ1-6	CSAREPGLHNSPLHF	TGCAGTGCTAGAGAACCGGGGCTACATAATTCACCCCTCCACTTT
-	TRBD1	16	TRBV6-5	TRBJ2-2	CASRRTGTANTGELFF	TGTGCCAGCAGACGAACCGGGACAGCGAACACCGGGGAGCTGTTTTTT
once	TRBD1	14	TRBV20-1	TRBJ1-1	CSARILRDRPEAFF	TGCAGTGCTAGGATTCTCCGGGACAGACCCGAAGCTTTCTTT
-	TRBD1	13	TRBV18	TRBJ1-4	CASSVTGNEKLFF	TGTGCCAGCTCAGTGACAGGGAATGAAAAACTGTTTTTT
few	-	13	TRBV20-1	TRBJ1-1	CSARVPQDTEAFF	TGCAGTGCTAGAGTCCCACAGGACACTGAAGCTTTCTTT
-	TRBD2	17	TRBV27	TRBJ2-1	CASTPLAGGAHYNEQFF	TGTGCCAGCACTCCCTTAGCGGGAGGGGCCCATTACAATGAGCAGTTCTTC
few	TRBD2	15	TRBV7-2	TRBJ2-3	CASSLDSSGDGTQYF	TGTGCCAGCAGCTTAGACTCTAGCGGCGATGGTACGCAGTATTTT
-	-	16	TRBV12-3/TRBV12-4	TRBJ1-4	CASSPPLGATNEKLFF	TGTGCCAGCAGCCCGCCCTTAGGTGCAACTAATGAAAAACTGTTTTTT
-	TRBD2	16	TRBV20-1	TRBJ2-3	CSAREAPSGGTDTQYF	TGCAGTGCTAGGGAGGCACCTAGCGGGGGGACCGATACGCAGTATTTT
-	TRBD1	16	TRBV4-1	TRBJ1-1	CASSERTQGVGTEAFF	TGCGCCAGCAGCGAAAGGACTCAGGGGGTAGGCACTGAAGCTTTCTTT
-	-	15	TRBV12-3/TRBV12-4	TRBJ2-7	CASSFSSARSYEQYF	TGTGCCAGCAGTTTCTCATCAGCGCGATCCTACGAGCAGTACTTC
few	-	14	TRBV19	TRBJ1-1	CASPQFGGKPEAFF	TGTGCCAGTCCACAATTTGGCGGTAAGCCAGAAGCTTTCTTT
-	-	13	TRBV5-1	TRBJ2-5	CASSLIGRETQYF	TGCGCCAGCAGCTTGATCGGAAGAGAGACCCAGTACTTC
few	TRBD1	14	TRBV29-1	TRBJ2-5	CSVRRDRALKTQYF	TGCAGCGTACGGCGGGACAGGGCGTTGAAGACCCAGTACTTC
few	-	19	TRBV6-5	TRBJ1-1	CASSYSQWIETGFNTEAFF	TGTGCCAGCAGTTACTCGCAATGGATCGAAACAGGGTTCAACACTGAAGCTTTCTTT
many	TRBD2	16	TRBV5-1	TRBJ2-3	CASSRTSGGSTDTQYF	TGCGCCAGCAGCCGGACTAGCGGGGGGAGCACAGATACGCAGTATTTT
many	TRBD2	14	TRBV7-2	TRBJ2-7	CASGASGRAGEQYF	TGTGCCAGCGGCGCCAGCGGGAGGGCTGGTGAGCAGTACTTC
many	-	15	TRBV7-2	TRBJ2-1	CASSLRRTENNEQFF	TGTGCCAGCAGCTTAAGACGGACCGAGAACAATGAGCAGTTCTTC
few	-	13	TRBV7-9	TRBJ2-3	CASSPVVADTQYF	TGTGCCAGCAGCCCCGTGGTCGCAGATACGCAGTATTTT
-	-	15	TRBV19	TRBJ2-3	CASSSAGTFTDTQYF	TGTGCCAGTAGTTCCGCCGGGACTTTCACAGATACGCAGTATTTT
few	-	15	TRBV11-2	TRBJ1-5	CASSLVPVSNQPQHF	TGTGCCAGCAGCTTAGTCCCGGTTAGCAATCAGCCCCAGCATTTT
-	-	17	TRBV21-1	TRBJ2-1	CASSKESGTSGNNEQFF	TGTGCCAGCAGCAAAGAATCGGGGACTAGCGGAAACAATGAGCAGTTCTTC
few	TRBD2	15	TRBV6-5	TRBJ2-1	CASSYTSGSPNEQFF	TGTGCCAGCAGTTACACTAGCGGGAGTCCCAATGAGCAGTTCTTC
few	-	15	TRBV19	TRBJ2-7	CASSIVGQDPYEQYF	TGTGCCAGTAGTATAGTAGGGCAGGATCCCTACGAGCAGTACTTC
few	TRBD1	15	TRBV12-3/TRBV12-4	TRBJ1-2	CASRYAQGSSYGYTF	TGTGCCAGCAGATACGCACAGGGGAGTAGCTATGGCTACACCTTC
-	-	13	TRBV15	TRBJ2-5	CATSNDRKETQYF	TGTGCCACCAGCAACGACAGGAAAGAGACCCAGTACTTC
-	TRBD2	16	TRBV9	TRBJ2-3	CASSVPLAGGEDTQYF	TGTGCCAGCAGCGTACCACTAGCGGGAGGGGAGGATACGCAGTATTTT